One T cell receptor (beta chain) is described in this entry. Its antigen is undetermined. This entry belongs to a study of cytomegalovirus exposure and HLA in healthy donors. Study-wide results and limits: The authors assumed roughly uniform sequencing depth across donors for presence/absence analyses. Cytomegalovirus-associated TCR beta chains were listed, numbering 150 to 200.

The junction had 5 bases not matched to a gene; V was cut back by 3 bases and J by 1 base. Per germline, CDR1 GTSNPN and CDR2 SVGIG (reference sequence). The length of the CDR3 is 15 residues. The PCR employed 60 Vbeta primers together with 13 Jbeta primers. Original analysis: About 12 million shared chains were among the approximately 76 million unique TCR beta chains that a later analysis counted. Clones were sequenced by immunoSEQ multiplex PCR, and TCRdb holds only the in-frame ones, with some missing. V and J calls and clone size come straight from that table; D and trimming were deduced from the DNA. The sample lists 150,000 to 200,000 clones, about four fifths occurring once. Nominal health characterized the donors when sampled, though unrecorded immune exposures were likely.

The chain joins TRBV30 to TRBJ2-4, with 8 bases lining up with TRBD1. Sequenced sample: PBMCs. The receptor comes from a boy younger than 18 in good health and CMV-seronegative. The CDR3 loop is CAWSPTGVAKNIQYF. In DNA, the CDR3 is TGTGCCTGGAGCCCGACAGGGGTTGCCAAAAACATTCAGTACTTC.